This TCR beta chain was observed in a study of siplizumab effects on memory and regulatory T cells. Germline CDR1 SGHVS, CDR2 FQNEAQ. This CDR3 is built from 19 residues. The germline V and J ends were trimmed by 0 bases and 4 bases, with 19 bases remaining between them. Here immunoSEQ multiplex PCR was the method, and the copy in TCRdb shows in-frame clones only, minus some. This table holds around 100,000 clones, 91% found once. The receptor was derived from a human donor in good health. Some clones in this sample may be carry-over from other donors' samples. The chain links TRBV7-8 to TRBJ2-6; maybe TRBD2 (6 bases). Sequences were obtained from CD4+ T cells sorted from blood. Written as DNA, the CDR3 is TGTGCCAGCAGCTTAGCAATCGCGGGAACTCTCTCGGGGGCCAACGTCCTGACTTTC. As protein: CASSLAIAGTLSGANVLTF.